This T cell receptor beta chain came from a study of regulatory T cells in long-lasting Graves disease. Specified time point: newly diagnosed GD, antithyroid drugs for less than 3 months. The TCR library was made from RNA extracted from PBMCs. Germline V gives CDR1 SQVTM, CDR2 ANQGSEA. Trimming removed 4 bases from V and 4 bases from J, with 7 bases in between. The CDR3 is made up of 12 amino acids. This clonotype occurred a few times. With iRepertoire HTBI primers and Arm-PCR of CDR3 regions, TCR beta libraries were built. TCRdb reanalysed the multiplex PCR reads using MiXCR and keeps one entry per CDR3 protein. The sample lists approximately 400,000 distinct CDR3 sequences, about 15% occurring once. This sample also belongs to another study, concerning T cells in Graves' hyperthyroidism and ophthalmopathy.

The input for sequencing was peripheral blood mononuclear cells (PBMCs), taken at new diagnosis, from a patient treated with antithyroid drugs. The TCR comes from a young woman with Graves disease. The chain combines TRBV29-1 with TRBJ2-2; D is ambiguous. This chain's CDR3 is CSVAFFTGELFF. CDR3 sequence (DNA): TGCAGCGTTGCCTTTTTCACCGGGGAGCTGTTTTTT.